The 14 T cell receptor beta chains below come from one sample, sequenced in a study of blood T cell repertoires in COVID-19. Clones were sequenced by immunoSEQ multiplex PCR, and TCRdb holds only the in-frame ones, with some missing. The repertoire holds some 21,000 clones, with about 78% as singletons. What was sequenced was peripheral blood. Source of these receptors: a man aged 55 to 70 with active COVID-19.

J is TRBJ2-1 and V is TRBV19; 8 nucleotides agree with TRBD1. The CDR3 loop spans 17 amino acids. Unmatched junction bases numbered 9, after V lost 5 bases and J lost 0 bases. From germline, CDR1 is LNHDA and CDR2 SQIVND (reference sequence). Here the CDR3 reads CASSHGTGKISYNEQFF. The CDR3 DNA follows: TGTGCCAGTAGTCATGGGACAGGCAAAATCTCCTACAATGAGCAGTTCTTC.

The chain recombines TRBV5-1 with TRBJ2-1; 8 bases line up with TRBD1. Germline V CDR1 and CDR2: SGHRS, YFSETQ. The CDR3 totals 15 residues. V gave up 5 bases and J gave up 8 bases; unmatched junction bases: 12. CDR3 nucleotides: TGCGCCAGCAGAAAACGGACAGGGAATGAGGATGAGCAGTTCTTC. This sequence encodes CASRKRTGNEDEQFF.

The chain carries TRBV28 and TRBJ2-1, with D possibly being TRBD2 (7 bases). The germline V gene encodes CDR1 MDHEN and CDR2 SYDVKM. The ends were cut back, 5 bases at V and 5 bases at J, with 19 bases in the middle. This CDR3 contains 16 residues. In nucleotides, the CDR3 is TGTGCCAGCAGTCCCCTGTGGGGGGGCGGTGACAATGAGCAGTTCTTC. Amino acid sequence: CASSPLWGGGDNEQFF.

The J gene is TRBJ2-5, the V gene TRBV4-1, with a weak D call TRBD2 (6 bases). CDR3 size: 15 residues. Germline V gene sequence: CDR1 MGHRA, CDR2 YSYEKL. V lost 1 base and J lost 5, with 14 bases in between. The CDR3 nucleotides read TGCGCCAGCAGCCAAGTAGGCGGGGTTGGGGAGACCCAGTACTTC. This codes for CASSQVGGVGETQYF.

J is TRBJ1-1 and V is TRBV10-3, with 7 bases lining up with TRBD1. The V gene end was trimmed by 3 bases and the J gene end by 6 bases; junction bases not matched to a gene: 7. From germline, CDR1 is ENHRY and CDR2 SYGVKD. The CDR3 covers 14 residues. The CDR3 is CAISDRTGDPEAFF. CDR3 nucleotide sequence: TGTGCCATCAGTGACCGGACAGGCGACCCTGAAGCTTTCTTT.

The chain uses TRBV12-3 or TRBV12-4 and TRBJ2-1, with 9 bases lining up with TRBD1. Unmatched junction bases numbered 7, after V lost 8 bases and J lost 8 bases. The CDR3 is 13 amino acids. The CDR3 bases are TGTGCCAGCGGTTGGGACAGGGAGGATGAGCAGTTCTTC. It yields the protein CASGWDREDEQFF.

The V gene is TRBV7-2, the J gene TRBJ2-1; 7 nucleotides agree with TRBD1. Trimming cost V 5 bases and J 9 bases; bases outside gene matches: 7. Germline loops: CDR1 SGHTA, CDR2 FQGNSA. The CDR3 extends over 13 amino acids. The chain's CDR3 is CASSPRTGGEQFF. CDR3 DNA: TGTGCCAGCAGCCCAAGGACAGGCGGTGAGCAGTTCTTC. The full variable domain, in which reference TRBV7-2 and TRBJ2-1 provide the parts outside the CDR3, is GAGVSQSPSNKVTEKGKDVELRCDPISGHTALYWYRQSLGQGLEFLIYFQGNSAPDKSGLPSDRFSAERTGGSVSTLTIQRTQQEDSAVYLCASSPRTGGEQFFGPGTRLTVL.

The chain joins TRBV25-1 to TRBJ2-7, with 8 nucleotides matching TRBD2. The CDR3 totals 13 residues. The V segment lost 4 bases and the J segment 3 bases; nucleotides outside the gene matches: 2. Germline assignment: CDR1 MGHDK and CDR2 SYGVNS. The CDR3 DNA follows: TGTGCCAGCAGTGGACTAGCGAGCTACGAGCAGTACTTC. It specifies CASSGLASYEQYF.

This chain uses TRBV5-1 with TRBJ1-1; D perhaps matches TRBD1 (6 bases). The V and J ends lost 4 bases and 4 bases respectively, with 11 bases between them. The germline V gene encodes CDR1 SGHRS and CDR2 YFSETQ. The CDR3 consists of 13 residues. Here the CDR3 reads CASSPRGGTEAFF. In nucleotides, the CDR3 is TGCGCCAGCAGCCCGAGGGGGGGCACTGAAGCTTTCTTT.

J is TRBJ2-3 and V is TRBV27; 11 nucleotides line up with TRBD2. Germline values: CDR1 MNHEY, CDR2 SMNVEV (reference sequence). V gave up 2 bases and J gave up 1 base; unmatched junction bases: 2. The CDR3 is 16 amino acids. The CDR3 loop is CASSLIAGGRTDTQYF. The CDR3 DNA reads as TGTGCCAGCAGTTTAATAGCGGGAGGGCGCACAGATACGCAGTATTTT.

The chain has TRBV18 and TRBJ1-6; D is perhaps TRBD1 (6 bases). V was trimmed by 6 bases and J by 7 bases, leaving 13 bases between them. This CDR3 is 14 amino acids long. The V gene's germline CDR1 is KGHSH and CDR2 LQKENI. DNA of the CDR3: TGTGCCAGCTCCGGGGGGACAAAGAATTCACCCCTCCACTTT. It specifies CASSGGTKNSPLHF.

V and J are TRBV30 and TRBJ1-5, with 8 bases identical to TRBD1. The CDR3 is 17 amino acids. CDR1 and CDR2 (germline): GTSNPN, SVGIG (reference sequence). V gave up 0 bases and J gave up 7 bases; unmatched junction bases: 14. The CDR3 DNA sequence: TGTGCCTGGAGTGTTTTACCCTCAGGGGGCCTTGGCCAGCCCCAGCATTTT. As protein: CAWSVLPSGGLGQPQHF.

A note on this clone: Other nucleotide sequences in the sample specify the same CDR3. The gene calls are TRBV19 and TRBJ2-3; 9 nucleotides line up with TRBD1. After removal of 5 bases from V and 0 bases from J, the junction contained 3 bases not matched to a gene. The V gene's germline CDR1 is LNHDA and CDR2 SQIVND (reference sequence). The CDR3 sequence is 15 residues long. This CDR3 is CASSPGTGSTDTQYF. Written as DNA, the CDR3 is TGTGCCAGTAGTCCCGGGACAGGGAGCACAGATACGCAGTATTTT.

This sequence joins TRBV27 and TRBJ2-1; TRBD1 matches at 10 bases. CDR3 size: 14 residues. Germline-derived CDR1 and CDR2 are MNHEY and SMNVEV (reference sequence). V shed 6 bases and J 9 bases; nucleotides not matched to a gene: 8. CDR3 loop: CASRPGQGHSEQFF. The CDR3 DNA reads as TGTGCCAGCAGGCCGGGACAGGGGCATTCTGAGCAGTTCTTC.